These 24 T cell receptor beta chains were all obtained from the same sample, sequenced in a study of CD4+ T cells in melanoma. Produced via immunoSEQ multiplex PCR; TCRdb's table is partial and in-frame only. Of 15,000 or so clones detected, roughly 88% appear once; the ten largest clones hold 5.5% to 8%. Sequenced input: cells from a culture (not recorded whether cultured in vitro). Receptors were obtained from a human donor with melanoma.

The CDR3 protein is CASSDIALQAETQYF. CDR3 sequence (DNA): TGTGCCAGCAGTGATATCGCCCTCCAGGCGGAGACCCAGTACTTC. J is TRBJ2-5 and V is TRBV6-1; D uncertain. Trimming took 3 bases from V and 5 from J, leaving 16 bases between them. The CDR3 loop spans 15 amino acids. Germline V CDR1 and CDR2: MNHNS, SASEGT.

The chain recombines TRBV5-6 with TRBJ2-1; a weak D match, TRBD1 (6 bases). Per germline, CDR1 SGHDT and CDR2 YYEEEE. Deletions cut 2 bases from V and 0 bases from J, with 12 bases between. The CDR3 sequence is 16 residues long. CDR3 region: CASSLQGTSSYNEQFF. The DNA for the CDR3 is TGTGCCAGCAGCTTACAAGGGACAAGCTCCTACAATGAGCAGTTCTTC.

This clone was seen a single time. The J gene is TRBJ2-5, the V gene TRBV5-1; 8 bases match TRBD2. Germline CDR1 is SGHRS and CDR2 is YFSETQ. The J segment lost 2 bases and the V segment lost 0 bases, leaving 6 bases of the junction unmatched. The CDR3 has 16 amino acids. The CDR3 spells CASSLVGGGTQETQYF. The CDR3 region has the DNA TGCGCCAGCAGCTTGGTCGGCGGGGGGACGCAAGAGACCCAGTACTTC.

The chain is built from TRBV4-1 and TRBJ2-7, with D hard to call. Germline V gives CDR1 MGHRA, CDR2 YSYEKL. The length of the CDR3 is 14 residues. V dropped 6 bases and J dropped 4 bases, with 16 bases sitting between them. CDR3 sequence: CASSQKGGPYEQYF. The CDR3 bases are TGCGCCAGCAGTCAAAAAGGCGGCCCGTACGAGCAGTACTTC.

The gene calls are TRBV5-1 and TRBJ2-5; D may correspond to TRBD1 or TRBD2 (7 bases each). CDR3 length: 15 amino acids. V lost 0 bases, J lost 4 bases, and 13 bases lay in between. Germline V gene lookup returns CDR1 SGHRS and CDR2 YFSETQ. The CDR3 coding sequence is TGCGCCAGCAGCTTGGCCTCAGGGGGGGGAGAGACCCAGTACTTC. This codes for CASSLASGGGETQYF.

Written as DNA, the CDR3 is TGCAGCGTTGGAGGTTCCAGGGGTTCGTCCTATGGCTACACCTTC. Protein product: CSVGGSRGSSYGYTF. The chain recombines TRBV29-1 with TRBJ1-2; a possible D gene is TRBD1 (6 bases). Germline V lookup: CDR1 SQVTM, CDR2 ANQGSEA. The CDR3 covers 15 residues. Trimming removed 4 bases at V and 4 bases at J, with 19 bases between.

The genes are TRBV2 and TRBJ2-3; D is unresolved. Per the germline V gene, CDR1 is SNHLY and CDR2 is FYNNEI. V dropped 6 bases and J dropped 0 bases, with 13 bases sitting between them. The CDR3 sequence is 15 residues long. The CDR3 loop reads CASSAMLGSTDTQYF. The CDR3 nucleotides read TGTGCCAGCAGCGCCATGCTAGGGAGCACAGATACGCAGTATTTT. Full variable domain (remainder filled in from reference TRBV2 and TRBJ2-3): EPEVTQTPSHQVTQMGQEVILRCVPISNHLYFYWYRQILGQKVEFLVSFYNNEISEKSEIFDDQFSVERPDGSNFTLKIRSTKLEDSAMYFCASSAMLGSTDTQYFGPGTRLTVL.

V and J are TRBV5-4 and TRBJ2-4, with D uncertain. This CDR3 contains 13 residues. Trimming shortened V by 4 bases and J by 2 bases, and 7 bases separated the two germline ends. Looked up from germline, CDR1 is SGHNT and CDR2 is YYREEE (reference sequence). DNA for the CDR3: TGTGCCAGCAGCCATTGGACCAAAAACATTCAGTACTTC. Its translation is CASSHWTKNIQYF.

The chain recombines TRBV30 with TRBJ2-2, with D unresolved. From germline, CDR1 is GTSNPN and CDR2 SVGIG (reference sequence). The V end was cut by 4 bases, the J end by 5 bases, with 11 bases between. CDR3 length: 13 residues. CDR3 protein: CAWNIMFTGELFF. CDR3 in DNA: TGTGCCTGGAATATTATGTTTACCGGGGAGCTGTTTTTT. The entire variable domain, with the rest obtained from reference TRBV30 and TRBJ2-2, is as follows: SQTIHQWPATLVQPVGSPLSLECTVEGTSNPNLYWYRQAAGRGLQLLFYSVGIGQISSEVPQNLSASRPQDRQFILSSKKLLLSDSGFYLCAWNIMFTGELFFGEGSRLTVL.

The chain couples TRBV19 to TRBJ1-6; D gene ambiguous. Germline CDR1 LNHDA, CDR2 SQIVND (reference sequence). V lost 1 base to trimming and J lost 3 bases, with 7 bases between them. This CDR3 region has 15 residues. CDR3: CASSIAGRYNSPLHF. The CDR3 nucleotides are TGTGCCAGTAGTATAGCGGGCCGCTATAATTCACCCCTCCACTTT.

The chain combines TRBV7-8 with TRBJ1-3; no reliable D call. The V and J ends lost 1 base and 1 base respectively, with 11 bases between them. The CDR3 runs 16 residues. From germline, CDR1 is SGHVS and CDR2 FQNEAQ. The CDR3 region is CASSLVGLRSGNTIYF. The CDR3 coding sequence is TGTGCCAGCAGCTTAGTTGGCCTTAGGTCTGGAAACACCATATATTTT.

The chain combines TRBV10-1 with TRBJ2-2; 7 bases agree with TRBD1. Looked up from germline, CDR1 is WNHNN and CDR2 is SYGVQD (reference sequence). With 6 bases clipped from V and 2 bases from J, the junction kept 3 bases outside the gene matches. CDR3 length: 14 amino acids. The CDR3 nucleotides read TGCGCCAGCAGAGGGACAGTCAACACCGGGGAGCTGTTTTTT. Amino acid sequence: CASRGTVNTGELFF.

V gene TRBV10-3 combines with J gene TRBJ2-7; TRBD1 aligns across 7 bases. Germline loops: CDR1 ENHRY, CDR2 SYGVKD. V trimming: 5 bases; J trimming: 2 bases; junction bases outside the gene matches: 3. This CDR3 has 13 amino acids. Here the CDR3 reads CAISTDRAYEQYF. CDR3 coding DNA: TGTGCCATCAGTACCGACAGGGCCTACGAGCAGTACTTC.

In this sample, this clone turned up a few times. The chain combines TRBV29-1 with TRBJ1-2; D unresolved. This CDR3 spans 13 amino acids. Germline CDR1 and CDR2: SQVTM and ANQGSEA. The germline V and J ends were trimmed by 4 bases and 1 base, with 10 bases remaining between them. CDR3 coding DNA: TGCAGCGTTGGATTACCCTTTAACTATGGCTACACCTTC. It codes for CSVGLPFNYGYTF.

V gene TRBV5-1 combines with J gene TRBJ1-5; 7 bases are a match to TRBD1. This CDR3 region has 14 residues. CDR1 and CDR2 from the germline V gene are SGHRS and YFSETQ. The V gene end was trimmed by 4 bases and the J gene end by 7 bases; junction bases not matched to a gene: 8. CDR3 DNA sequence: TGCGCCAGCAGCCGGACAGGTGGTCAACAGCCCCAGCATTTT. It codes for CASSRTGGQQPQHF.

The chain is built from TRBV11-2 and TRBJ2-5; TRBD1 might be the D (5 bases). V lost 5 bases, J lost 3 bases, and 10 bases lay in between. The CDR3 sequence is 13 residues long. Germline V gene data show CDR1 as SGHAT and CDR2 as FQNNGV. The CDR3 DNA follows: TGTGCCAGCAGCCGTGACAGAGAAGAGACCCAGTACTTC. Its translation: CASSRDREETQYF.

This chain links TRBV2 with TRBJ1-5; TRBD1 might be the D (5 bases). The germline V gene encodes CDR1 SNHLY and CDR2 FYNNEI. The CDR3 sequence is 13 residues long. Trimming pared 11 bases from V and 4 bases from J, leaving 15 bases between. CDR3 nucleotide sequence: TGTGCCTGTGGAGGGTCAGGGAATCAGCCCCAGCATTTT. Amino acid sequence: CACGGSGNQPQHF.

This clone was observed once. The chain links TRBV11-2 to TRBJ2-5, with TRBD2 identical over 7 bases. TRBJ2-7 matches the DNA end more closely, so the J call is doubtful. Germline V CDR1 and CDR2: SGHAT, FQNNGV. There are 16 residues in the CDR3. CDR3 sequence (DNA): TGTGCCAGCAGCCCCCTACGGGGGGAGGACTCCTACGAGCAGTACTTC. Translation gives CASSPLRGEDSYEQYF.

This sequence joins TRBV6-1 and TRBJ1-4; D is undetermined. Germline lookup yields CDR1 MNHNS and CDR2 SASEGT. The V end lost 6 bases, the J end lost 0 bases, and 11 bases lay between the germline ends. The CDR3 loop spans 15 amino acids. CDR3 loop: CASRVPGATNEKLFF. For the CDR3, the DNA is TGTGCCAGCAGGGTTCCCGGTGCAACTAATGAAAAACTGTTTTTT.

J is TRBJ1-5 and V is TRBV4-1, with TRBD1 matching 7 bases. Germline lookup yields CDR1 MGHRA and CDR2 YSYEKL. V shed 0 bases and J 1 base; nucleotides not matched to a gene: 9. This CDR3 has 18 amino acids. CDR3 protein: CASSQDVETGRSNQPQHF. CDR3 DNA sequence: TGCGCCAGCAGCCAAGATGTGGAGACAGGGAGGAGCAATCAGCCCCAGCATTTT.

V usage is TRBV14 and J usage is TRBJ1-3, with D possibly TRBD1 on 6 matching bases. The V end lost 5 bases, the J end lost 2 bases, and 10 bases lay between the germline ends. CDR3 length: 14 residues. Germline assignment: CDR1 SGHDN and CDR2 FVKESK. CDR3 sequence: CASSTGFAGNTIYF. The DNA of the CDR3 is TGTGCCAGCAGCACAGGGTTCGCTGGAAACACCATATATTTT. The whole variable domain, filled in from reference TRBV14 and TRBJ1-3, reads EAGVTQFPSHSVIEKGQTVTLRCDPISGHDNLYWYRRVMGKEIKFLLHFVKESKQDESGMPNNRFLAERTGGTYSTLKVQPAELEDSGVYFCASSTGFAGNTIYFGEGSWLTVV.

The V call is TRBV15, the J call TRBJ2-7; 9 positions match TRBD1. This CDR3 comprises 16 residues. Germline V gene data show CDR1 as LNHNV and CDR2 as YYDKDF (reference sequence). J lost 2 bases, V lost 1 base, and 6 bases had no gene match. CDR3 amino acids: CATSRGGTGRPYEQYF. CDR3 DNA sequence: TGTGCCACCAGCAGAGGGGGGACAGGGCGCCCCTACGAGCAGTACTTC.

The chain has TRBV6-5 and TRBJ1-2, with a possible D match to TRBD1 (5 bases). The germline gives CDR1 MNHEY, CDR2 SVGAGI. V lost 4 bases, J lost 5 bases, and 14 bases lay in between. CDR3 length equals 14 residues. Written as DNA, the CDR3 is TGTGCCAGCAGTTCCTTCGGGACGGAGTATGGCTACACCTTC. It translates to CASSSFGTEYGYTF.

V usage is TRBV5-4 and J usage is TRBJ1-6, with 8 nucleotides matching TRBD1. V shed 0 bases and J 10 bases; nucleotides not matched to a gene: 6. CDR3 length: 15 amino acids. Per the germline V gene, CDR1 is SGHNT and CDR2 is YYREEE (reference sequence). The CDR3 DNA reads TGTGCCAGCAGCTTGGGCCAGGGGGCTCGATCACCCCTCCACTTT. Translation: CASSLGQGARSPLHF.